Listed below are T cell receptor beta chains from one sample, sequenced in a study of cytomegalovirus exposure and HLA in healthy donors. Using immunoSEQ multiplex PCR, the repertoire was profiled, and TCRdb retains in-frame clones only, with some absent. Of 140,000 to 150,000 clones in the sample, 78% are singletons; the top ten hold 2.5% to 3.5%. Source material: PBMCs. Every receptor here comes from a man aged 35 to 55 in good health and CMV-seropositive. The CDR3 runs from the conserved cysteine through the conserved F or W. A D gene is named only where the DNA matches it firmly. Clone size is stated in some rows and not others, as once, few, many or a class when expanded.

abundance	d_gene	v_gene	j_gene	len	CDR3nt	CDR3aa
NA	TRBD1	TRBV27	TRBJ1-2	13	TGTGCCAGCAGTTTGACAGGGGATTATGGCTACACCTTC	CASSLTGDYGYTF
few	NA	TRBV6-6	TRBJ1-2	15	TGTGCCAGCAGTTACCCAGGGACTACTAACTATGGCTACACCTTC	CASSYPGTTNYGYTF
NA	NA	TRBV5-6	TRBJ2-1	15	TGTGCCAGCAGCGCGGTACTCCGATTTTATGATGAGCAGTTCTTC	CASSAVLRFYDEQFF
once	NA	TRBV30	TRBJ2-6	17	TGTGCCTGGAGTGTACGAGGCCGTAGCTCTGGGGCCAACGTCCTGACTTTC	CAWSVRGRSSGANVLTF
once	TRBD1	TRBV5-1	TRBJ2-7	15	TGCGCCAGCAGGCCTAACGACAGGGGGCGCGGCGAGCAGTACTTC	CASRPNDRGRGEQYF
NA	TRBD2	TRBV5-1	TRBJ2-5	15	TGCGCCAGCACCCCAGACGGGACTAGAGGAGAGACCCAGTACTTC	CASTPDGTRGETQYF
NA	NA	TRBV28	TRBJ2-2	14	TGTGCCAGCAGGAAGGGAGGGAACACCGGGGAGCTGTTTTTT	CASRKGGNTGELFF
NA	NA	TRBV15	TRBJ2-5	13	TGTGCCACCAGCATAAGACAGGATGGGACCCAGTACTTC	CATSIRQDGTQYF
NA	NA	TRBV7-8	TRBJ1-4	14	TGTGCCAGCAGCGACAGGCAGACTAATGAAAAACTGTTTTTT	CASSDRQTNEKLFF
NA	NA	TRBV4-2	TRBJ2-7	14	TGTGCCAGCAGCCAAGCCCCCCGCGGGTACGAGCAGTACTTC	CASSQAPRGYEQYF
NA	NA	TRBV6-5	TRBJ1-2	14	TGTGCCAGCAGTTATAACAGGGAAGATAGGGGCTACACCTTC	CASSYNREDRGYTF
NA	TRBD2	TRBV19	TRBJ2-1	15	TGTGCCTCTGAGGCCCTAGCGGGTGGTGCCAATGAGCAGTTCTTC	CASEALAGGANEQFF
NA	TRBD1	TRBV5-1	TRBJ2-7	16	TGCGCCAGCAGCAGGGGGACAGCATTTACCCAGTACGAGCAGTACTTC	CASSRGTAFTQYEQYF
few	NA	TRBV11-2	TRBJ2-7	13	TGTGCCAGCAGCTTAGGGGGAGGTTACGAGCAGTACTTC	CASSLGGGYEQYF
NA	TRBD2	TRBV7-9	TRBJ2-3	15	TGTGCCAGCAGCCTCGGACTAGCGGGAGGAGATACGCAGTATTTT	CASSLGLAGGDTQYF
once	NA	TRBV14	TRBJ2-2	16	TGTGCCAGCAGCCAATTAACGAACCTACACACCGGGGAGCTGTTTTTT	CASSQLTNLHTGELFF
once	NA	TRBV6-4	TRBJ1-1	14	TGTGCCAGCAGGAGGACGGGGGAGAACACTGAAGCTTTCTTT	CASRRTGENTEAFF
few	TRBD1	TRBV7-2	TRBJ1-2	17	TGTGCCAGCAGCTTAGGAGGGACAGGGGGCTCTGGTTATGGCTACACCTTC	CASSLGGTGGSGYGYTF
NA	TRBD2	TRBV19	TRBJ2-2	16	TGTGCCAAATCCGGGACTAGCGGGAGGGTCCCCGGGGAGCTGTTTTTT	CAKSGTSGRVPGELFF
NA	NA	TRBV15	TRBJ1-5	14	TGTGCCACCAGCAGAGACCGGGGGGATCAGCCCCAGCATTTT	CATSRDRGDQPQHF
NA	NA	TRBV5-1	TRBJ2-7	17	TGCGCCGGTACCAGGGGTTACCCGGGACACCTAGGTTACGAGCAGTACTTC	CAGTRGYPGHLGYEQYF
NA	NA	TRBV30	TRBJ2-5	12	TGTGCCTGGAGTCCTACAGGGGAGACCCAGTACTTC	CAWSPTGETQYF
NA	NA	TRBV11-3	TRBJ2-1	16	TGTGCCAGCAGCCCCGGAGGAACCTCCTCCTACAATGAGCAGTTCTTC	CASSPGGTSSYNEQFF
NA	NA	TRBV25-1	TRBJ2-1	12	TGTGCCAGCAGTGCTAACCACAATGAGCAGTTCTTC	CASSANHNEQFF
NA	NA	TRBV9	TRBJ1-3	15	TGTGCCAGCAGCGTGAACCCGAGCTCTGGAAACACCATATATTTT	CASSVNPSSGNTIYF
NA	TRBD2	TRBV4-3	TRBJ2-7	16	TGCGCCAGCAGCCAAGCTTCGGCTAGCGGCTCCTACGAGCAGTACTTC	CASSQASASGSYEQYF
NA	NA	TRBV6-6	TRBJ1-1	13	TGTGCCAGCAGTTACCCCTCCACCGGGTACGCTTTCTTT	CASSYPSTGYAFF
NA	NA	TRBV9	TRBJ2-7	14	TGTGCCAGCAGCGTTGGACAGCGAGCCTACGAGCAGTACTTC	CASSVGQRAYEQYF
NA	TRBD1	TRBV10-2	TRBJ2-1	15	TGCGCCAGCACCTTTAGGAGACAGGGGGGCGATGAGCAGTTCTTC	CASTFRRQGGDEQFF
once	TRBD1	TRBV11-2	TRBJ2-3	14	TGTGCCAGCAGCTCGACAGGGTGTCGGGATACGCAGTATTTT	CASSSTGCRDTQYF
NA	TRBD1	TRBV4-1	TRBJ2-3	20	TGCGCCAGCAGCCAACTATTTAGACAGGGGGGTAGCGGGAGCACAGATACGCAGTATTTT	CASSQLFRQGGSGSTDTQYF
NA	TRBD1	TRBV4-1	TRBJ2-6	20	TGCGCCAGCAGCCAAAACCGGGACAGCTCCATTGTAGCTGGGGCCAACGTCCTGACTTTC	CASSQNRDSSIVAGANVLTF
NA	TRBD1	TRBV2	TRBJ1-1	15	TGTGCCAGCAGAGGACAGGGCAGCGTGAACACTGAAGCTTTCTTT	CASRGQGSVNTEAFF
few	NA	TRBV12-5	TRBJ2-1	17	TGTGCTAGTGGTTTGGTAGGGGCGTCGGGTGCTTACAATGAGCAGTTCTTC	CASGLVGASGAYNEQFF
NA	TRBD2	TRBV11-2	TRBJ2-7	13	TGTGCCAGCGGTCCCGGACTAGCTAGGGAGCAGTACTTC	CASGPGLAREQYF
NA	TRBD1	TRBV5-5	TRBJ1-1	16	TGTGCCAGCAGCTTGGGCCAAGACAGGGACGTCACTGAAGCTTTCTTT	CASSLGQDRDVTEAFF
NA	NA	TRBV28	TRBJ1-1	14	TGTGCCAGCAGTTACACAGGGTCGAACACTGAAGCTTTCTTT	CASSYTGSNTEAFF
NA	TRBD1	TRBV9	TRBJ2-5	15	TGTGCCAGCAGCGCCCTGGGACAGGGAGGGGAGACCCAGTACTTC	CASSALGQGGETQYF
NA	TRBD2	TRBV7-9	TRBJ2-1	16	TGTTCCAGCAGCACGCGGACTAGCGGGCAGTACAATGAGCAGTTCTTC	CSSSTRTSGQYNEQFF
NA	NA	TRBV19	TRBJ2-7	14	TGTGCCAGTAGTAGCCTAGCGCTCAGCTACGAGCAGTACTTC	CASSSLALSYEQYF
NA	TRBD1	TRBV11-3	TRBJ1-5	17	TGTGCCAGCAGCTTAGTTTTGCCAGGGGGCGCAGGTCAGCCCCAGCATTTT	CASSLVLPGGAGQPQHF
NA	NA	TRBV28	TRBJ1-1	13	TGTGCCAGCAGCCGCGAGAGTAACACTGAAGCTTTCTTT	CASSRESNTEAFF
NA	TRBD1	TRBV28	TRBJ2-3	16	TGTGCCAGCAGTTTCTTAGACAGGGTGTGGACAGATACGCAGTATTTT	CASSFLDRVWTDTQYF
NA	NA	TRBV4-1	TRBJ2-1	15	TGCGCCAGCAGCCGTAGCGGAAGCTCCTACAATGAGCAGTTCTTC	CASSRSGSSYNEQFF
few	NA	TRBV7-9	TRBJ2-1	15	TGTGCCAGCAGCCCCGGGACTGGGGCCTACAATGAGCAGTTCTTC	CASSPGTGAYNEQFF
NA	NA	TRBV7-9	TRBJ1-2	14	TGTTCCAGCAGCTTAGCCACAGCAAGGGGAGGCTACACCTTC	CSSSLATARGGYTF
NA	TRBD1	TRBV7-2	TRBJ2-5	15	TGTGCCAGCAGCTTAGGGGACAGGGAACAAGAGACCCAGTACTTC	CASSLGDREQETQYF
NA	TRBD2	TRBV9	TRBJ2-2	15	TGTGCCAGCAGCGTAGTCGGACTAGCGGGGGGGGAGCTGTTTTTT	CASSVVGLAGGELFF
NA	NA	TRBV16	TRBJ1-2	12	TGTGCCAGCAGCCTGACAGGCTATGGCTACACCTTC	CASSLTGYGYTF
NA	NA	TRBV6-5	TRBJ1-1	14	TGTGCCAGCAATCAGGGGCAATATCTCACTGAAGCTTTCTTT	CASNQGQYLTEAFF
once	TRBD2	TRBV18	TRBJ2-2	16	TGTGCCAGCTCCCCACTAGCGGGAGCAATTTCCGGGGAGCTGTTTTTT	CASSPLAGAISGELFF
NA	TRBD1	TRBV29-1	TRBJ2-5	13	TGCAGCGCCCTACAGGGGGCAGATGAGACCCAGTACTTC	CSALQGADETQYF
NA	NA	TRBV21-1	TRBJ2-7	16	TGTGCCAGCAGCCCGCGGTTCAGCGGGGCATCCTACGAGCAGTACTTC	CASSPRFSGASYEQYF